This TCR beta chain was identified in a study of blood T cell repertoires in COVID-19. Background on the study: Italy, Spain and the United States were the sources of the convalescent and acute COVID-19 samples. In each case, the material was cDNA or gDNA derived from T cells, B-cell-depleted T cells, or PBMCs.

Germline CDR1 is MDHEN and CDR2 is SYDVKM. V lost 3 bases to trimming and J lost 7 bases; unmatched junction nucleotides: 3. CDR3 length: 12 residues. Original processing notes: Using reference gene primer amplification, nucleated cell counts were estimated. Data came from immunoSEQ multiplex PCR; TCRdb stores just in-frame clones and leaves some out. The V and J calls and the clone size are those of that table, but D and trimming were determined from the DNA. This sample has around 190,000 clones, with more than 80% found just once. Sequenced: peripheral blood. The chain has TRBV28 and TRBJ2-7; TRBD2 aligns across 7 bases. The origin of this receptor is an older woman with acute or convalescent COVID-19. CDR3 loop: CASSFWGGEQYV. DNA of the CDR3: TGTGCCAGCAGTTTTTGGGGGGGAGAGCAGTACGTC.